The 31 T cell receptor beta chains below were found in one sample sequenced in a study of shared clonotypes between healthy human individuals. Here immunoSEQ multiplex PCR was the method, and the copy in TCRdb shows in-frame clones only, minus some. Among about 1.5 million clones, roughly 95% were seen once, and the ten largest hold roughly 1.2%. Sequenced input: naive CD4+ T cells sorted from blood. As to subset: CD45RA+ positively selected. Receptor source: a man aged 30 to 45 in good health.

The J gene is TRBJ1-2, the V gene TRBV5-6, with TRBD1 identical over 7 bases. The CDR3 spans 14 residues. The V segment lost 9 bases and the J segment 8 bases; nucleotides outside the gene matches: 16. In germline, CDR1 is SGHDT, CDR2 YYEEEE. The CDR3 loop is CATSFTGEVRGYTF. CDR3 sequence (DNA): TGTGCCACCTCATTCACAGGGGAAGTTAGGGGCTACACCTTC.

This rearrangement joins TRBV5-1 to TRBJ1-1; TRBD1 is a possible D gene (6 bases). V was clipped by 4 bases and J by 1 base, with 14 bases between them. The CDR3 spans 15 residues. Germline values: CDR1 SGHRS, CDR2 YFSETQ. For the CDR3, the DNA is TGCGCCAGCAGCAAAACAGGGTTTGGGAACACTGAAGCTTTCTTT. Its protein product is CASSKTGFGNTEAFF.

The rearrangement joins TRBV2 to TRBJ2-5, with D perhaps matching TRBD1 or TRBD2 (5 bases each). V shed 5 bases and J shed 4 bases, with 11 bases lying between them. The CDR3 covers 13 residues. Germline lookup yields CDR1 SNHLY and CDR2 FYNNEI. The CDR3 loop reads CASSSDGGETQYF. The CDR3 DNA reads TGTGCCAGCAGTTCAGATGGGGGAGAGACCCAGTACTTC.

Details on this clone: Other DNA sequences within the sample encode an identical CDR3. The chain employs TRBV29-1 and TRBJ2-7; D is unresolved. CDR1 SQVTM and CDR2 ANQGSEA come from the germline V gene. Trimming shortened V by 4 bases and J by 6 bases, and 7 bases separated the two germline ends. There are 10 residues in the CDR3. The CDR3 here is CSVGVVEQYF. The CDR3 DNA reads TGCAGCGTTGGGGTTGTCGAGCAGTACTTC.

The V gene is TRBV5-4, the J gene TRBJ1-1; 11 bases fit TRBD1. Germline CDR1 is SGHNT and CDR2 is YYREEE (reference sequence). V trimming: 4 bases; J trimming: 10 bases; junction bases outside the gene matches: 6. The CDR3 is 13 amino acids. The CDR3 coding sequence is TGTGCCAGCAGCGTTGGACAGGGGGCGCGAGCTTTCTTT. This sequence encodes CASSVGQGARAFF.

The chain joins TRBV6-1 to TRBJ1-5, with 8 positions matching TRBD1. CDR3 length: 13 amino acids. CDR1 is MNHNS, CDR2 SASEGT, per germline. With 6 bases clipped from V and 2 bases from J, the junction kept 0 bases outside the gene matches. The DNA of the CDR3 is TGTGCCAGCAGGGACAGGGGCAATCAGCCCCAGCATTTT. Translating gives CASRDRGNQPQHF.

CDR3 protein: CASSLVDQGPQHF. The DNA of the CDR3 is TGTGCCAGCAGCTTAGTAGACCAGGGGCCCCAGCATTTT. J is TRBJ1-5 and V is TRBV7-3, with D possibly TRBD1 on 5 matching bases. Trimming stripped 2 bases from V and 9 bases from J, with 11 bases between. CDR3 length: 13 amino acids. The V gene's germline CDR1 is SGHTA and CDR2 FQGTGA.

DNA of the CDR3: TGTGCCAGCAGTTACTCGCAGGGGGAAAACATTCAGTACTTC. Encoded protein: CASSYSQGENIQYF. The J gene is TRBJ2-4, the V gene TRBV6-5, with 7 bases lining up with TRBD1. The trim removed 0 bases at V and 5 bases at J, leaving 1 base unmatched. Germline lookup yields CDR1 MNHEY and CDR2 SVGAGI. The CDR3 sequence is 14 residues long.

This chain uses TRBV25-1 with TRBJ2-4; D might be TRBD2 (6 bases). The CDR3 extends over 16 amino acids. V shed 2 bases and J shed 1 base, with 12 bases lying between them. Germline V gives CDR1 MGHDK, CDR2 SYGVNS. Here the CDR3 reads CASSEAGPGAKNIQYF. The CDR3 nucleotides read TGTGCCAGCAGTGAAGCGGGGCCTGGGGCCAAAAACATTCAGTACTTC. The variable domain in full, completed from reference TRBV25-1 and TRBJ2-4, reads EADIYQTPRYLVIGTGKKITLECSQTMGHDKMYWYQQDPGMELHLIHYSYGVNSTEKGDLSSESTVSRIRTEHFPLTLESARPSHTSQYLCASSEAGPGAKNIQYFGAGTRLSVL.

This clone showed up just once. The chain combines TRBV9 with TRBJ2-7, with D possibly called TRBD1 or TRBD2 (7 bases each). CDR1 is SGDLS, CDR2 YYNGEE, per germline. The V end was cut by 7 bases, the J end by 2 bases, with 16 bases between. This CDR3 is 14 amino acids long. CDR3: CASSAAGGAYEQYF. Here the CDR3 DNA reads TGTGCCAGCTCAGCCGCAGGGGGGGCCTACGAGCAGTACTTC.

CDR3 in amino acids: CASSLWDQGASYGYTF. In nucleotides, the CDR3 is TGTGCCAGCAGTTTATGGGACCAGGGGGCCTCCTATGGCTACACCTTC. The chain joins TRBV28 to TRBJ1-2; 8 bases line up with TRBD1. The J segment lost 4 bases and the V segment lost 0 bases, leaving 7 bases of the junction unmatched. The V gene's germline CDR1 is MDHEN and CDR2 SYDVKM. CDR3 length equals 16 residues.

The chain links TRBV28 to TRBJ1-2; D is unclear. The V and J ends lost 3 bases and 4 bases respectively, with 9 bases between them. This CDR3 has 13 amino acids. CDR1 MDHEN and CDR2 SYDVKM come from the germline V gene. The CDR3 DNA is TGTGCCAGCAGTTTCACACCTGGCTATGGCTACACCTTC. This sequence encodes CASSFTPGYGYTF.

The chain has TRBV5-4 and TRBJ2-1, with D possibly TRBD2 on 6 matching bases. V was clipped by 4 bases and J by 9 bases, with 11 bases between them. There are 12 residues in the CDR3. Looked up from germline, CDR1 is SGHNT and CDR2 is YYREEE (reference sequence). The CDR3 protein is CASSILASEQFF. CDR3 DNA: TGTGCCAGCAGCATTCTAGCGAGTGAGCAGTTCTTC.

V gene TRBV19 combines with J gene TRBJ2-7; D is possibly TRBD2 (6 bases). Germline values: CDR1 LNHDA, CDR2 SQIVND (reference sequence). V lost 6 bases, J lost 7 bases, and 16 bases lay in between. The CDR3 runs 13 residues. The CDR3, as DNA: TGTGCCAGTAGCCTTCTACCTCGGGGGGAGCAGTACTTC. This codes for CASSLLPRGEQYF.

This chain uses TRBV7-2 with TRBJ1-2; 7 positions agree with TRBD1. The V and J ends lost 1 base and 4 bases, in that order; junction bases with no gene match: 3. The CDR3 length is 14 residues. Germline CDR1 is SGHTA and CDR2 is FQGNSA. The CDR3 coding sequence is TGTGCCAGCAGCTTAGTGAGGGACAGCTATGGCTACACCTTC. Amino acid sequence: CASSLVRDSYGYTF.

The rearrangement links TRBV19 to TRBJ1-1, with 8 bases that match TRBD1. Unmatched junction bases numbered 7, after V lost 11 bases and J lost 2 bases. Germline CDR1 and CDR2: LNHDA and SQIVND (reference sequence). The CDR3 is 13 amino acids. The CDR3 loop is CAASDRVNTEAFF. The CDR3 DNA is TGTGCCGCTTCGGACAGGGTAAACACTGAAGCTTTCTTT. Complete variable domain (other parts from reference TRBV19 and TRBJ1-1): DGGITQSPKYLFRKEGQNVTLSCEQNLNHDAMYWYRQDPGQGLRLIYYSQIVNDFQKGDIAEGYSVSREKKESFPLTVTSAQKNPTAFYLCAASDRVNTEAFFGQGTRLTVV.

J is TRBJ2-4 and V is TRBV19, with a weak D call TRBD2 (6 bases). Germline V lookup: CDR1 LNHDA, CDR2 SQIVND (reference sequence). This CDR3 region has 15 residues. Trimming shortened V by 7 bases and J by 2 bases, and 15 bases separated the two germline ends. CDR3: CASKIRLGTKNIQYF. The CDR3 DNA sequence: TGTGCCAGTAAAATTCGACTAGGGACCAAAAACATTCAGTACTTC.

The gene calls are TRBV15 and TRBJ2-3, with 9 bases lining up with TRBD1. The CDR3 consists of 13 residues. V lost 11 bases and J lost 9; bases outside the gene matches: 12. CDR1 is LNHNV, CDR2 YYDKDF, per germline (reference sequence). CDR3 loop: CAARQGERGTQYF. As DNA, the CDR3 is TGTGCCGCCCGACAGGGGGAGAGGGGGACGCAGTATTTT.

The chain carries TRBV10-3 and TRBJ1-1, with a weak D call TRBD1 (5 bases). The CDR3 consists of 14 residues. V was clipped by 4 bases and J by 8 bases, with 17 bases between them. Per the germline V gene, CDR1 is ENHRY and CDR2 is SYGVKD. The CDR3 DNA reads as TGTGCCATCAGTGGAGGAGGGGCGTGGACAGAAGCTTTCTTT. It specifies CAISGGGAWTEAFF.

The chain combines TRBV6-4 with TRBJ2-7, with 11 nucleotides matching TRBD1. V lost 5 bases to trimming and J lost 3 bases; unmatched junction nucleotides: 6. The CDR3 runs 15 residues. Germline V lookup: CDR1 MRHNA, CDR2 SNTAGT. CDR3 residues: CASSLSGTGGYEQYF. CDR3 sequence (DNA): TGTGCCAGCAGTCTGTCCGGGACAGGGGGCTACGAGCAGTACTTC.

The chain employs TRBV10-2 and TRBJ2-1; the match to TRBD1 covers 7 bases. CDR3 length: 16 amino acids. Trimming cost V 6 bases and J 0 bases; bases outside gene matches: 8. The germline V gene has CDR1 WSHSY and CDR2 SAAADI. The chain's CDR3 is CASSTRTGNSYNEQFF. The CDR3 DNA reads TGCGCCAGCAGCACCAGGACAGGCAACTCCTACAATGAGCAGTTCTTC.

V usage is TRBV14 and J usage is TRBJ2-1, with 9 bases aligning to TRBD2. The V and J ends lost 4 bases and 0 bases, in that order; junction bases with no gene match: 10. CDR3 size: 18 residues. The germline V gene has CDR1 SGHDN and CDR2 FVKESK. CDR3 in amino acids: CASSRVTSGRTSYNEQFF. The CDR3 coding sequence is TGTGCCAGCAGCCGGGTGACTAGCGGAAGAACCTCCTACAATGAGCAGTTCTTC.

V gene TRBV11-2 combines with J gene TRBJ1-5; D is ambiguous. V was cut by 5 bases and J by 5 bases, with 7 bases left in between. The CDR3 covers 12 residues. Germline loops: CDR1 SGHAT, CDR2 FQNNGV. The CDR3 DNA is TGTGCCAGCAGCGTCCGGGATCAGCCCCAGCATTTT. This encodes CASSVRDQPQHF.

The chain has TRBV19 and TRBJ1-5, with D unresolved. Germline CDR1 is LNHDA and CDR2 is SQIVND (reference sequence). Trimming left V 3 bases short and J 4 bases short, with 16 bases between. This CDR3 contains 16 residues. CDR3 DNA: TGTGCCAGTAGTATTGCCGGGCTGCGGAGGAATCAGCCCCAGCATTTT. This translates into CASSIAGLRRNQPQHF.

The table lists this clone with a count of one. The CDR3 DNA is TGCAGCGCCGCCCTAGTAGCGGGAGGATCCGGGGAGCTGTTTTTT. Residues: CSAALVAGGSGELFF. This chain joins TRBV29-1 and TRBJ2-2, with 10 nucleotides matching TRBD2. Trimming cost V 7 bases and J 6 bases; bases outside gene matches: 11. The CDR3 has 15 amino acids. CDR1 and CDR2 (germline): SQVTM, ANQGSEA.

The J gene is TRBJ2-7, the V gene TRBV7-2, with a weak D call TRBD1 (6 bases). V lost 3 bases and J lost 6, with 12 bases in between. The CDR3 is made up of 13 amino acids. The germline V gene has CDR1 SGHTA and CDR2 FQGNSA. The CDR3 sequence is CASSLLQGGEQYF. The CDR3 nucleotides are TGTGCCAGCAGCTTGCTACAGGGCGGCGAGCAGTACTTC.

This rearrangement joins TRBV6-6 to TRBJ1-1; the match to TRBD1 covers 7 bases. V shed 6 bases, J shed 4 bases, and the junction held 11 bases outside the gene matches. In germline, CDR1 is MNHNY, CDR2 SVGAGI (reference sequence). The CDR3 runs to 15 residues. CDR3 protein: CASRDLGGDSTEAFF. The DNA for the CDR3 is TGTGCCAGCAGGGATCTGGGGGGGGACAGCACTGAAGCTTTCTTT.

This clone was detected once. The chain is built from TRBV28 and TRBJ2-2, with a weak D call TRBD1 (5 bases). Germline V CDR1 and CDR2: MDHEN, SYDVKM. This CDR3 spans 12 amino acids. Trimming removed 10 bases from V and 1 base from J, with 7 bases in between. The CDR3 loop is CAMGRNTGELFF. DNA for the CDR3: TGTGCCATGGGGCGGAACACCGGGGAGCTGTTTTTT.

V gene TRBV5-6 combines with J gene TRBJ2-5; 14 bases are a match to TRBD2. CDR1 and CDR2 (germline): SGHDT, YYEEEE. With 7 bases clipped from V and 3 bases from J, the junction kept 11 bases outside the gene matches. This CDR3 has 17 residues. CDR3 coding DNA: TGTGCCAGCTCACCGGGACTAGCGGGAGTGGGAGAAGAGACCCAGTACTTC. Protein product: CASSPGLAGVGEETQYF.

The rearrangement links TRBV28 to TRBJ2-5, with TRBD1 as a possible D gene (7 bases). Germline V gives CDR1 MDHEN, CDR2 SYDVKM. This CDR3 has 16 residues. Trimming took off 3 bases at V and 5 bases at J, with 19 bases between the two ends. CDR3 amino acids: CASSFWRQGGRETQYF. CDR3 DNA: TGTGCCAGCAGTTTCTGGCGTCAGGGGGGACGGGAGACCCAGTACTTC. Full variable domain (remainder filled in from reference TRBV28 and TRBJ2-5): DVKVTQSSRYLVKRTGEKVFLECVQDMDHENMFWYRQDPGLGLRLIYFSYDVKMKEKGDIPEGYSVSREKKERFSLILESASTNQTSMYLCASSFWRQGGRETQYFGPGTRLLVL.

The chain is built from TRBV2 and TRBJ1-2; D gene unclear. V shed 1 base and J shed 1 base, with 10 bases lying between them. Germline V lookup: CDR1 SNHLY, CDR2 FYNNEI. The CDR3 covers 15 residues. CDR3 nucleotides: TGTGCCAGCAGTGAAGGGCGGGTTAATAACTATGGCTACACCTTC. It codes for CASSEGRVNNYGYTF.